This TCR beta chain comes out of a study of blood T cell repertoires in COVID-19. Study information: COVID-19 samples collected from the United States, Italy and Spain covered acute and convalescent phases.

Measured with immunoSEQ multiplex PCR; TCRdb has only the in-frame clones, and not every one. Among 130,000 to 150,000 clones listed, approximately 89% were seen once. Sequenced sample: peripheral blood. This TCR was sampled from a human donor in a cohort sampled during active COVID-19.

CDR3 in DNA: TGCGCCAGCAGCGGGGGTGGCGGGGCCGATACGCAGTATTTT. Its protein is CASSGGGGADTQYF. This sequence joins TRBV5-1 and TRBJ2-3; D may be TRBD2 (6 bases). Trimming stripped 4 bases from V and 6 bases from J, with 15 bases between. CDR1 is SGHRS and CDR2 is YFSETQ in the germline V gene. The CDR3 extends over 14 amino acids.